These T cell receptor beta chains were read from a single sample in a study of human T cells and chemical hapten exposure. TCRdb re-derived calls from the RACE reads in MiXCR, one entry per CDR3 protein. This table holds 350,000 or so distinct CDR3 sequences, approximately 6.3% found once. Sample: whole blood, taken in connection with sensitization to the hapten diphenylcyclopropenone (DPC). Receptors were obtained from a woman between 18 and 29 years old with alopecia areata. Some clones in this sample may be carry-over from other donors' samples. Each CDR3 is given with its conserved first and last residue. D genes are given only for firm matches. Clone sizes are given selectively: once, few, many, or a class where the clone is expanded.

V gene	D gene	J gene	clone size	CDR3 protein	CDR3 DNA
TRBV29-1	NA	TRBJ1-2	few	CSVGRPGEGGYTF	TGCAGCGTTGGCCGCCCAGGGGAGGGTGGCTACACCTTC
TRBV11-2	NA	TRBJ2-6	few	CASSPQPGANVLTF	TGTGCCAGCAGCCCTCAGCCTGGGGCCAACGTCCTGACTTTC
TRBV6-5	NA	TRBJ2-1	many	CATGPLAVYNEQFF	TGTGCCACCGGGCCATTAGCGGTTTACAATGAGCAGTTCTTC
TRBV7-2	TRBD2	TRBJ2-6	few	CASSLTGTISGANVLTF	TGTGCCAGCAGCTTAACCGGGACTATCTCTGGGGCCAACGTCCTGACTTTC
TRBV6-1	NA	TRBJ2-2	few	CASSELRENTGELFF	TGTGCCAGCAGTGAGTTAAGAGAGAACACCGGGGAGCTGTTTTTT
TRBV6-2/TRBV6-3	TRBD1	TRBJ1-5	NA	CASSYSVPSGTENQPQHF	TGTGCCAGCAGTTACTCGGTCCCTTCCGGGACAGAAAATCAGCCCCAGCATTTT
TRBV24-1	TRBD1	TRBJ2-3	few	CATSDSLPGQGDYTQYF	TGTGCCACCAGTGATTCCCTCCCGGGACAGGGGGATTATACGCAGTATTTT
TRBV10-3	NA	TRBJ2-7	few	CAISDGQYEQYF	TGTGCCATCAGTGATGGTCAGTACGAGCAGTACTTC
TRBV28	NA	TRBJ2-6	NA	CASGRVSKWVFFSGANVLTF	TGTGCCAGCGGGCGAGTCTCCAAATGGGTTTTCTTCTCTGGGGCCAACGTCCTGACTTTC
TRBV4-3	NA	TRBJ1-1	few	CASSLVLSPDSMGEAFF	TGCGCCAGCAGCCTAGTTCTTTCGCCCGACTCCATGGGTGAAGCTTTCTTT
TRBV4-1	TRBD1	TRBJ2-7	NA	CASSQAGTVTYEQYF	TGCGCCAGCAGCCAAGCTGGGACAGTCACCTACGAGCAGTACTTC
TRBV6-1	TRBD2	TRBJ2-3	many	CASSEERGSTDTQYF	TGTGCCAGCAGTGAAGAGCGGGGGAGCACAGATACGCAGTATTTT